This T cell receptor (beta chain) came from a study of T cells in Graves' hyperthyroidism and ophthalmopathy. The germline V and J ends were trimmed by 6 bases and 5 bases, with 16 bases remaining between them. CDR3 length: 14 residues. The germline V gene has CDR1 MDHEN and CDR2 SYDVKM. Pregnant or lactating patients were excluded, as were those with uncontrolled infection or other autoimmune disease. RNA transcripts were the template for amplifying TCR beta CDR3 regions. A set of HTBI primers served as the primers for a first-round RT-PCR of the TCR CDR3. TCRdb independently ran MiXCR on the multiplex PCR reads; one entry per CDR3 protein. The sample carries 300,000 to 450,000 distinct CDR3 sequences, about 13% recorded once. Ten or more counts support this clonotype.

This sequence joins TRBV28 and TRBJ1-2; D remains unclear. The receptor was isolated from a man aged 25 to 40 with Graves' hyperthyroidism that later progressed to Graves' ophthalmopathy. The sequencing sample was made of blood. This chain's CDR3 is CASSSDGVYYGYTF. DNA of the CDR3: TGTGCCAGCAGCTCTGATGGGGTCTATTATGGCTACACCTTC.